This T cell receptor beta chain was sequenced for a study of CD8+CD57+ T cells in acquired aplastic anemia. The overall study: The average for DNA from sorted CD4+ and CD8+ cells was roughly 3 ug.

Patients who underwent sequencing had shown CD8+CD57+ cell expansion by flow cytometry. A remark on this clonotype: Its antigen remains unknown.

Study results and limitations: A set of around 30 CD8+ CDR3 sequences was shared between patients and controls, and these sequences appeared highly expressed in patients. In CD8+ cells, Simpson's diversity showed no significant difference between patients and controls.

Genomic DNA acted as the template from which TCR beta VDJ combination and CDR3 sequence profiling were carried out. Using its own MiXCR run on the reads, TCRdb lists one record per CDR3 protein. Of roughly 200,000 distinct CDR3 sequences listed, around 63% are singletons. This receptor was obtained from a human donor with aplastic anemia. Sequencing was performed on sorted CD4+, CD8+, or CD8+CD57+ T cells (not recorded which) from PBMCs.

CDR3 loop: CASRAQGALRGYTF. The CDR3, as DNA: TGTGCCAGCAGGGCACAGGGGGCCCTTCGAGGCTACACCTTC. The V gene is TRBV2, the J gene TRBJ1-2; 9 nucleotides align to TRBD1. Germline lookup yields CDR1 SNHLY and CDR2 FYNNEI. The CDR3 extends over 14 amino acids. V shed 6 bases and J 8 bases; nucleotides not matched to a gene: 10.